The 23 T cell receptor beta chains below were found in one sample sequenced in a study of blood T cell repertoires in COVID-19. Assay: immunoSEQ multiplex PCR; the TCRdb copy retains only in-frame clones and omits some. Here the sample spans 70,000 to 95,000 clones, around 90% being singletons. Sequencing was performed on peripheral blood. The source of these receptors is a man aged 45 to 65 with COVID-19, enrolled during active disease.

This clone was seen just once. The DNA for the CDR3 is TGTGCCAGCAGCTTAGTGGGACAGGGCAACAATGAGCAGTTCTTC. Amino acid sequence: CASSLVGQGNNEQFF. The chain is built from TRBV11-2 and TRBJ2-1; 9 nucleotides line up with TRBD1. Germline values: CDR1 SGHAT, CDR2 FQNNGV. The CDR3 loop spans 15 amino acids. V trimming: 1 base; J trimming: 5 bases; junction bases outside the gene matches: 3.

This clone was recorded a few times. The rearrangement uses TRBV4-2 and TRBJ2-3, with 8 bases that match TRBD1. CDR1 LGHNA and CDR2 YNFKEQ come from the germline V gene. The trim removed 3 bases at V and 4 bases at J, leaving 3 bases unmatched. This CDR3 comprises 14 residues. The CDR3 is CASSQNRGADTQYF. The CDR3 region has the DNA TGTGCCAGCAGCCAGAACAGGGGGGCAGATACGCAGTATTTT.

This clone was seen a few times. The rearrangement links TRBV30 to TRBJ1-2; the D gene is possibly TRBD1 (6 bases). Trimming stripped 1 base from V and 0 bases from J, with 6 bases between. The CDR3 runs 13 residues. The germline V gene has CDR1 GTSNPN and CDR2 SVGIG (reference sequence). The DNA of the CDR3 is TGTGCCTGGAGTGGGGACACTAACTATGGCTACACCTTC. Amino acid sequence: CAWSGDTNYGYTF.

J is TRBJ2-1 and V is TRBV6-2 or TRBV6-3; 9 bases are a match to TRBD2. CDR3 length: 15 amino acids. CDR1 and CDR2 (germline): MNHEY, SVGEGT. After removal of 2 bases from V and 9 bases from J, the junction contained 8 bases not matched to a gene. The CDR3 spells CASSYPPSGEFEQFF. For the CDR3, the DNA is TGTGCCAGCAGTTACCCGCCTAGCGGGGAGTTTGAGCAGTTCTTC.

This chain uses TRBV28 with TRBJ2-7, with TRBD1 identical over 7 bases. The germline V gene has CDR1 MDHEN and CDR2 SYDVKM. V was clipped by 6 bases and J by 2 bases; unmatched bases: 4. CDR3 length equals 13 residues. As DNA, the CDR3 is TGTGCCAGCAGCACGGGACAGACCTACGAGCAGTACTTC. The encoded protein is CASSTGQTYEQYF.

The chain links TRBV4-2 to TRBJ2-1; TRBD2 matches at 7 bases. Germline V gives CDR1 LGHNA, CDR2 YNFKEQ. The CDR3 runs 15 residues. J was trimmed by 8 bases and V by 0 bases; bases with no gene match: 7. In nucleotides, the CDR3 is TGTGCCAGCAGCCAAGATATCGCAGGGAGGGATGAGCAGTTCTTC. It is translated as CASSQDIAGRDEQFF.

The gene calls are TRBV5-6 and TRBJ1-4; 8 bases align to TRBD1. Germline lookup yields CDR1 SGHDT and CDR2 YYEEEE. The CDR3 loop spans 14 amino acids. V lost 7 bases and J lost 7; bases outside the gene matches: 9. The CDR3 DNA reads TGTGCCAGCCTACGACAGGGGATAGGTGAAAAACTGTTTTTT. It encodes CASLRQGIGEKLFF.

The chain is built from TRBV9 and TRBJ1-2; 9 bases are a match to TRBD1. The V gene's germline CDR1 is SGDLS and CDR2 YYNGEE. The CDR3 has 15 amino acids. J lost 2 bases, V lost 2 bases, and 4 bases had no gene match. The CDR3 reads CASSVGTGLNYGYTF. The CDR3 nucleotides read TGTGCCAGCAGCGTGGGGACAGGGTTGAACTATGGCTACACCTTC.

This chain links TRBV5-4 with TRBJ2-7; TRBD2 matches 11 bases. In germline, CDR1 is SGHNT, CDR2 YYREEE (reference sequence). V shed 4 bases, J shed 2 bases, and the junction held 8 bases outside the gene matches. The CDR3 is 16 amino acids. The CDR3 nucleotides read TGTGCCAGCAGCCCGAAGCTAGCGGGGGGCGCCTACGAGCAGTACTTC. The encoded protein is CASSPKLAGGAYEQYF.

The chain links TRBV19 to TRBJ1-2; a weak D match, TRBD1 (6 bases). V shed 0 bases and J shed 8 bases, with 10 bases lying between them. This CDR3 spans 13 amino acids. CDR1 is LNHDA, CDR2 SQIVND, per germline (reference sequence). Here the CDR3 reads CASSIDGTPGYTF. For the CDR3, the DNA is TGTGCCAGTAGTATAGATGGGACACCAGGCTACACCTTC.

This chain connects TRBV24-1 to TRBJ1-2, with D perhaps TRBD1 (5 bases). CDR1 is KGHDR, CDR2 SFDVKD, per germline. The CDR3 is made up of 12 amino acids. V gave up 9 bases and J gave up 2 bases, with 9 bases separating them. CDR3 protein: CATSDKNYGYTF. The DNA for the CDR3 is TGTGCCACCTCGGACAAAAACTATGGCTACACCTTC.

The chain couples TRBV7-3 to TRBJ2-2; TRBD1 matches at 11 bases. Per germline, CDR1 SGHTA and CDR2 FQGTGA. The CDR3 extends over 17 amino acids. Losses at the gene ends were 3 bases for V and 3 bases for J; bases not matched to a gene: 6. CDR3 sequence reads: CASSLSRTGGYTGELFF. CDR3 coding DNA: TGTGCCAGCAGCTTGTCGAGGACAGGGGGCTACACCGGGGAGCTGTTTTTT.

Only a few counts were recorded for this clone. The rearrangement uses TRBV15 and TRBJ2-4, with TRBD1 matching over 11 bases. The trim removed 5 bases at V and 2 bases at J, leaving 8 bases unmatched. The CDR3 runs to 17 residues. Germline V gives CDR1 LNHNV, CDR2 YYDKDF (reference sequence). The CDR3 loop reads CATSPGTGGLSKNIQYF. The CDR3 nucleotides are TGTGCCACCAGCCCCGGGACAGGGGGATTGTCCAAAAACATTCAGTACTTC.

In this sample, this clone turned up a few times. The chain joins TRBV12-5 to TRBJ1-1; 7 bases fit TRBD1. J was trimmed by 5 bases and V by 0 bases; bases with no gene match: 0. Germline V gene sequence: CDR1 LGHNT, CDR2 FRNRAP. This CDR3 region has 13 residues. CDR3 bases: TGTGCTAGTGGTTTGGTACAGGGGACTGAAGCTTTCTTT. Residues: CASGLVQGTEAFF.

CDR3 sequence reads: CASSRLAGHTGELFF. CDR3 bases: TGTGCCAGCAGCCGCTTAGCGGGCCACACCGGGGAGCTGTTTTTT. The chain combines TRBV6-2 or TRBV6-3 with TRBJ2-2; TRBD2 matches at 7 bases. Germline CDR1 MNHEY, CDR2 SVGEGT. With V trimmed by 6 bases and J by 3 bases, 7 bases remained unmatched. CDR3 size: 15 residues.

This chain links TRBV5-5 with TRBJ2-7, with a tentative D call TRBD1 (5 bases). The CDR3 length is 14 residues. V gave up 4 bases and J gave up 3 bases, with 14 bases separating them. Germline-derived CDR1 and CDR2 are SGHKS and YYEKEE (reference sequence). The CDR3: CASSKSGHGYEQYF. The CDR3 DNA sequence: TGTGCCAGCAGCAAATCAGGGCACGGCTACGAGCAGTACTTC.

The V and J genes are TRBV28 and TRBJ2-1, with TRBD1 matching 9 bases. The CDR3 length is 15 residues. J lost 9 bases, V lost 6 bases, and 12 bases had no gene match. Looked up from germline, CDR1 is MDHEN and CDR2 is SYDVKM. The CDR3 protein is CASRGTGPLFGEQFF. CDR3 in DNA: TGTGCCAGCAGGGGGACAGGGCCCCTCTTTGGTGAGCAGTTCTTC.

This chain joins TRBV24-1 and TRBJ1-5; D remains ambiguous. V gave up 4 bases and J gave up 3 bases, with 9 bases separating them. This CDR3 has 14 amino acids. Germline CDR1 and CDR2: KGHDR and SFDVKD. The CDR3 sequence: CATSDPTYNQPQHF. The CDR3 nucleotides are TGTGCCACCAGTGACCCAACCTACAATCAGCCCCAGCATTTT.

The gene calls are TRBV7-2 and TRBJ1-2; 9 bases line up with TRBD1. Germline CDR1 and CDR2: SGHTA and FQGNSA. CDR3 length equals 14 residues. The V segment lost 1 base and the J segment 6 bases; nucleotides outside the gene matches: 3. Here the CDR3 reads CASSLEGTGNGYTF. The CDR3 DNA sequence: TGTGCCAGCAGCTTAGAGGGGACAGGGAATGGCTACACCTTC.

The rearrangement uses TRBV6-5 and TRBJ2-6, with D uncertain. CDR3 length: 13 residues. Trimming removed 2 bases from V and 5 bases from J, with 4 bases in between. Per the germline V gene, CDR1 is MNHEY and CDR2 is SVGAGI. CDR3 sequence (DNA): TGTGCCAGCAGTTACAGCAGGGCCAACGTCCTGACTTTC. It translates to CASSYSRANVLTF.

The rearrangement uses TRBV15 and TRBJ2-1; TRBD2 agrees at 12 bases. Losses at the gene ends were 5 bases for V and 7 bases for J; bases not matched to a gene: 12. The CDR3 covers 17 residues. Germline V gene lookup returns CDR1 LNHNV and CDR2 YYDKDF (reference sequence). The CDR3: CATSGESSGGAWNEQFF. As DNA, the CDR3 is TGTGCCACCAGCGGCGAGTCTAGCGGGGGGGCTTGGAATGAGCAGTTCTTC. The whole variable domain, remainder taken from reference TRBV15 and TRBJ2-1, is DAMVIQNPRYQVTQFGKPVTLSCSQTLNHNVMYWYQQKSSQAPKLLFHYYDKDFNNEADTPDNFQSRRPNTSFCFLDIRSPGLGDTAMYLCATSGESSGGAWNEQFFGPGTRLTVL.

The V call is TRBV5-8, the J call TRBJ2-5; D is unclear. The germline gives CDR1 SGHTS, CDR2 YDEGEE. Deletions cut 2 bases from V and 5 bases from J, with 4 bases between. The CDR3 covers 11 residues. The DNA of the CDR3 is TGTGCCAGCAGCTTATATGAGACCCAGTACTTC. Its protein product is CASSLYETQYF.

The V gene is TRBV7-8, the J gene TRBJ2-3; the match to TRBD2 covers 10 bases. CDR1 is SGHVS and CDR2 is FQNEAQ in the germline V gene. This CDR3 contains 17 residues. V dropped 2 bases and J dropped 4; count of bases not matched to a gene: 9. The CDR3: CASSLLQRGGPADTQYF. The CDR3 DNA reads TGTGCCAGCAGCTTATTACAGCGGGGGGGCCCTGCAGATACGCAGTATTTT.